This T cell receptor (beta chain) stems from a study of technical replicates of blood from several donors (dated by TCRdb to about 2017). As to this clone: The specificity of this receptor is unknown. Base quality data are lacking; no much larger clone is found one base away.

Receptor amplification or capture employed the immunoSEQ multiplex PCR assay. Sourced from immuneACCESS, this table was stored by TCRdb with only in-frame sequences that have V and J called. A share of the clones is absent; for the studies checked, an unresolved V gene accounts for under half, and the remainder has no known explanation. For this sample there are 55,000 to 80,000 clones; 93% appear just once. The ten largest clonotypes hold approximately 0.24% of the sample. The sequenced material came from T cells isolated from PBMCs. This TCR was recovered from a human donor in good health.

The CDR3 amino acid sequence is: CASSQDWTGRSTEAFF. The DNA sequence follows: TGCGCCAGCAGCCAGGACTGGACAGGGAGGTCCACTGAAGCTTTCTTT. The V gene is TRBV4-1 and the J gene is TRBJ1-1, with TRBD1 identical over 8 junction bases. The germline V gene provides CDR1 MGHRA and CDR2 YSYEKL. The CDR3 has 16 amino acids, counting the end cysteine and phenylalanine. The sequence is cut down to CDR3 DNA, 48 bases in frame from base 1. Trimming removed 3 bases from V and 4 bases from J; the gene matches leave 10 bases unexplained.